This T cell receptor beta chain was retrieved from a study of T cell repertoires in cytomegalovirus infection. On this clonotype: Its specificity is unknown.

The CDR3 has 14 amino acids. CDR1 and CDR2 from the germline V gene are LNHDA and SQIVND (reference sequence). The V and J ends lost 5 bases and 10 bases respectively, with 18 bases between them. Study-level findings and limits: Summed public TCR beta family frequency identified CMV carriers bearing the relevant HLA. HLA-C-restricted CMV clonotypes gave the most frequent clonotype in two of eight donors.

TCRdb re-analysed the reads in MiXCR, keeping a single row per CDR3 protein. The sample records nearly 550,000 distinct CDR3 sequences, more than 15% being singletons. V usage is TRBV19 and J usage is TRBJ2-1; no reliable D call. Sequences were obtained from CD8+ T cells from PBMCs. The TCR originated in a human donor in good health (CMV status not recorded). Some clones in this sample may be carry-over from other donors' samples. CDR3 loop: CASSREQSVDEQFF. CDR3 nucleotides: TGTGCCAGTAGTCGCGAGCAATCAGTGGACGAGCAGTTCTTC.